A selection of T cell receptor beta chains follows, all from one sample in a study of blood T cell repertoires in COVID-19. Sequencing was performed with immunoSEQ multiplex PCR; in TCRdb, only in-frame clones are kept and a portion is missing. The sample yields fewer than 40,000 clones, 75% to 90% seen once. Sequencing was done on a sample of peripheral blood. These TCRs come from a woman aged 80 or over with active or convalescent COVID-19. CDR3s include the opening cysteine and the closing phenylalanine or tryptophan. Fields, in order: J gene, V gene, CDR3 protein.

J: TRBJ1-4
V: TRBV19
CDR3: CASSIGQAYEKLFF

J: TRBJ1-5
V: TRBV15
CDR3: CATSRDRGVGNQPQHF

J: TRBJ1-1
V: TRBV6-5
CDR3: CASSLRGPTEAFF

J: TRBJ2-1
V: TRBV19
CDR3: CASSRPASGGDSSYNEQFF

J: TRBJ2-7
V: TRBV4-2
CDR3: CASSQGDRDEQYF

J: TRBJ1-1
V: TRBV5-1
CDR3: CASRIGVGVMNTEAFF

J: TRBJ1-2
V: TRBV28
CDR3: CASVSRSRSGGYTF

J: TRBJ1-2
V: TRBV5-1
CDR3: CASSLNIMVFRDRADGYTF

J: TRBJ2-3
V: TRBV6-2/TRBV6-3
CDR3: CASSQDRDSIITDTQYF

J: TRBJ2-7
V: TRBV5-6
CDR3: CASSLLLFSNYEQYF

J: TRBJ2-5
V: TRBV11-2
CDR3: CASKVAGGETQYF

J: TRBJ2-3
V: TRBV24-1
CDR3: CATSDLRDPRGDTQYF

J: TRBJ1-5
V: TRBV10-3
CDR3: CAISAGQGGSQPQHF

J: TRBJ1-1
V: TRBV7-2
CDR3: CASSLSGGNTEAFF

J: TRBJ1-1
V: TRBV7-3
CDR3: CASSLNTLNTEAFF

J: TRBJ2-6
V: TRBV6-2/TRBV6-3
CDR3: CASSTDRGQGGANVLTF

J: TRBJ1-5
V: TRBV5-1
CDR3: CASSDGQGGNQPQHF

J: TRBJ2-3
V: TRBV14
CDR3: CASSSQGFSTDTQYF

J: TRBJ1-2
V: TRBV5-6
CDR3: CASSLQGAGYTF

J: TRBJ2-1
V: TRBV7-8
CDR3: CASSSRGYYNEQFF

J: TRBJ2-3
V: TRBV20-1
CDR3: CSASNRATTTDTQYF

J: TRBJ1-4
V: TRBV11-1
CDR3: CASSFGPKNNEKLFF

J: TRBJ2-7
V: TRBV2
CDR3: CADRDNSYEQYF

J: TRBJ2-1
V: TRBV19
CDR3: CASTQDRGEKAEQFF

J: TRBJ2-3
V: TRBV19
CDR3: CASRASSTDTQYF

J: TRBJ2-2
V: TRBV2
CDR3: CASSHDPTGLNTGELFF

J: TRBJ2-1
V: TRBV11-1
CDR3: CASTRDYSYNEQFF

J: TRBJ2-2
V: TRBV14
CDR3: CASSQGVAGREELFF

J: TRBJ2-7
V: TRBV5-1
CDR3: CASSQRQGSGYEQYF

J: TRBJ1-3
V: TRBV6-5
CDR3: CASSRQGVVGNTIYF

J: TRBJ2-3
V: TRBV2
CDR3: CASRPDRPTDTQYF